The clone carrying this T cell receptor (beta chain) was recorded many times. The sample is drawn from a study of T-cell reconstitution after alpha-beta-depleted transplantation in children. A TCRbeta library incorporating unique molecular identifiers was prepared. TCRdb reanalysed the PCR reads using MiXCR and keeps one entry per CDR3 protein. This table has 240,000 or so distinct CDR3 sequences, about 11% appearing once. The source of this sequence is a human donor who donated a stem cell graft to a child with acute lymphoblastic leukemia. Sequenced material: PBMCs from the stem cell graft donor, taken from the stem cell graft.

The CDR3 loop reads CASSVEGETQYF. CDR3 sequence (DNA): TGTGCCAGCAGCGTAGAGGGCGAGACCCAGTACTTC. The chain recombines TRBV9 with TRBJ2-5; D gene unclear. Trimming shortened V by 0 bases and J by 5 bases, and 5 bases separated the two germline ends. CDR1 and CDR2 (germline): SGDLS, YYNGEE. CDR3 length equals 12 residues.